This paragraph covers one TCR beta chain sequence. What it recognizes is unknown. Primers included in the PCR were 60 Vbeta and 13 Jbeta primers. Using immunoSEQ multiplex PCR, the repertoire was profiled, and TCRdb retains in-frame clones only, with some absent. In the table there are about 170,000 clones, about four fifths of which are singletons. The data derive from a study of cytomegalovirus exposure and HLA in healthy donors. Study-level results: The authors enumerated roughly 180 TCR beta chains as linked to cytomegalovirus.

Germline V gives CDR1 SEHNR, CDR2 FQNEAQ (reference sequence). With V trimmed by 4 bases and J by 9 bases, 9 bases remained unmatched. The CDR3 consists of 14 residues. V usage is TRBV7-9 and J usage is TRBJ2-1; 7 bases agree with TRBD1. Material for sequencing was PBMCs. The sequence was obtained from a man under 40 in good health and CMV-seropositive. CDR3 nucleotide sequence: TGTGCCAGCAGCTATGGGACAGTAATGGGTGAGCAGTTCTTC. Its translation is CASSYGTVMGEQFF.